The rows below give T cell receptor beta chains drawn from one sample of a study of blood T cell repertoires in COVID-19. Generated by immunoSEQ multiplex PCR, the TCRdb table keeps only in-frame clones and is missing some. The sample gives 50,000 to 65,000 clones, more than 70% of which show up once; about 16% is in the top ten. Input material: peripheral blood. The receptors originated from a man between 60 and 70 years old with COVID-19, enrolled during active disease. CDR3s include the opening cysteine and the closing phenylalanine or tryptophan. The D gene is left open where the match is weak. Size tells how often a clone was seen (once, few, many) or the class of an expanded clone, and some rows leave it out.

CDR3 protein	CDR3 DNA	V gene	J gene	D gene	clone size
CASSHEGSGETQYF	TGTGCCAGCAGCCATGAGGGTAGCGGAGAGACCCAGTACTTC	TRBV3-1/TRBV3-2	TRBJ2-5	-	-
CASSPLQSGNEQFF	TGCGCCAGCAGCCCCCTTCAGTCAGGAAATGAGCAGTTCTTC	TRBV5-1	TRBJ2-1	-	-
CASSFGGAIQETQYF	TGTGCCAGCAGCTTCGGGGGGGCGATCCAAGAGACCCAGTACTTC	TRBV7-7	TRBJ2-5	TRBD2	-
CASSQENSGNSPLHF	TGTGCCAGCAGCCAAGAGAACAGCGGGAATTCACCCCTCCACTTT	TRBV3-1/TRBV3-2	TRBJ1-6	-	-
CAWETSSSYNEQFF	TGTGCCTGGGAGACTAGCAGCTCCTACAATGAGCAGTTCTTC	TRBV30	TRBJ2-1	TRBD2	once
CASSSLTGPSNSPLHF	TGTGCCAGCAGCTCTTTGACAGGGCCATCTAATTCACCCCTCCACTTT	TRBV11-2	TRBJ1-6	TRBD1	once
CASSHSGRDAQYF	TGTGCCAGCAGTCATAGCGGGAGAGATGCCCAGTACTTC	TRBV7-2	TRBJ2-5	TRBD2	-
CASTPQTGVAQHF	TGTGCCAGTACCCCCCAGACAGGGGTGGCCCAGCATTTT	TRBV19	TRBJ1-5	TRBD1	-
CASSEQGYVDEQYF	TGTGCCAGCAGTGAACAGGGTTATGTCGACGAGCAGTACTTC	TRBV2	TRBJ2-7	-	-
CASSPQWGQGVGRSTEAFF	TGTGCCAGCAGCCCCCAGTGGGGACAGGGAGTTGGTCGGAGCACTGAAGCTTTCTTT	TRBV7-9	TRBJ1-1	TRBD1	-
CASRTGMETQYF	TGTGCCAGCAGAACAGGGATGGAGACCCAGTACTTC	TRBV27	TRBJ2-5	-	-
CASSPSNTVTGELFF	TGTGCCAGCAGCCCGTCCAATACGGTTACCGGGGAGCTGTTTTTT	TRBV2	TRBJ2-2	-	-
CASSSVREESGANVLTF	TGTGCCAGCAGCTCCGTACGGGAAGAGTCTGGGGCCAACGTCCTGACTTTC	TRBV7-3	TRBJ2-6	-	-
CASRDTSYEQYF	TGCGCCAGCAGGGACACCTCCTACGAGCAGTACTTC	TRBV10-2	TRBJ2-7	-	once
CASSPGTSGGPRTGELFF	TGCGCCAGCAGCCCCGGGACTAGCGGGGGCCCTAGAACCGGGGAGCTGTTTTTT	TRBV5-1	TRBJ2-2	TRBD2	medium-sized
CASSLGRMGQGSNIQYF	TGCGCCAGCAGCTTGGGGAGGATGGGACAGGGATCGAACATTCAGTACTTC	TRBV5-1	TRBJ2-4	TRBD1	once
CASRTSGVYNEQFF	TGTGCCAGTAGAACTAGCGGGGTATACAATGAGCAGTTCTTC	TRBV19	TRBJ2-1	TRBD2	once
CASSPKGGTGLYEQYF	TGTGCCAGCTCACCGAAGGGCGGGACAGGCCTCTACGAGCAGTACTTC	TRBV18	TRBJ2-7	TRBD1	-
CASSLLERNQPQHF	TGTGCCAGCAGCTTATTAGAACGGAATCAGCCCCAGCATTTT	TRBV5-5	TRBJ1-5	-	-
CASSHVTSGTLLTDTQYF	TGTGCCAGCAGCCACGTCACCTCCGGGACTTTACTCACAGATACGCAGTATTTT	TRBV4-2	TRBJ2-3	-	-
CASSFRTVNTEAFF	TGTGCCAGCAGTTTCAGGACAGTTAACACTGAAGCTTTCTTT	TRBV6-5	TRBJ1-1	-	once
CASSPRPGVRANEQFF	TGTGCCAGCTCACCACGCCCAGGAGTCAGGGCCAATGAGCAGTTCTTC	TRBV18	TRBJ2-1	-	-
CASSPGQLLYGYTF	TGTGCCAGCAGCCCGGGACAGCTTCTATATGGCTACACCTTC	TRBV7-6	TRBJ1-2	TRBD1	-
CASSLSGVDGYTF	TGCGCCAGCAGCTTATCAGGGGTTGATGGCTACACCTTC	TRBV5-1	TRBJ1-2	-	-